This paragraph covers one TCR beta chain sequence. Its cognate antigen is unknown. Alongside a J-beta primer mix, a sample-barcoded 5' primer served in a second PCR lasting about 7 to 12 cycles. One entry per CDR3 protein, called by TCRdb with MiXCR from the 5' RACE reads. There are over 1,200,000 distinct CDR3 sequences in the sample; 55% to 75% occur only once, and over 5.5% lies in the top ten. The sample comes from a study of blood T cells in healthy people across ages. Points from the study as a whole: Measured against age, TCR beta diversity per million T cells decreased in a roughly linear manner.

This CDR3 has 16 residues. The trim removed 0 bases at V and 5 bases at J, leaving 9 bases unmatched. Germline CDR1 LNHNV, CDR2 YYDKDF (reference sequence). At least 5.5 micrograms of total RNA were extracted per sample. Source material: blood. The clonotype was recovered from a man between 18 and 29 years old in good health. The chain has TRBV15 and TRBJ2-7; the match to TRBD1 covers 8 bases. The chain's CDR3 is CATSREGAARGHEQYF. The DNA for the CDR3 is TGTGCCACCAGCAGAGAGGGGGCGGCCAGGGGGCACGAGCAGTACTTC.